Shown below are 24 T cell receptor beta chains from a single sample sequenced in a study of shared clonotypes between healthy human individuals. The data were produced by immunoSEQ multiplex PCR, yet TCRdb's version contains in-frame clones alone and is incomplete. The profile shows over 700,000 clones, around 77% of them singletons. Sequenced input: memory CD4+ T cells sorted from blood. Specified subset: CD45RA-negative fraction. These receptors all come from a woman in her 30s in good health.

The chain uses TRBV5-1 and TRBJ2-7, with TRBD2 identical over 10 bases. The V segment lost 4 bases and the J segment 4 bases; nucleotides outside the gene matches: 8. Germline values: CDR1 SGHRS, CDR2 YFSETQ. The CDR3 has 15 residues. In DNA, the CDR3 is TGCGCCAGCAGCGACCCAAGAGCGGGAGGGTACGAGCAGTACTTC. Its translation: CASSDPRAGGYEQYF.

The rearrangement joins TRBV11-2 to TRBJ2-3; D is possibly TRBD2 (5 bases). The CDR3 runs 16 residues. V was cut by 1 base and J by 0 bases, with 11 bases left in between. Germline CDR1 and CDR2: SGHAT and FQNNGV. DNA for the CDR3: TGTGCCAGCAGCTTAGGTAGTAGCGCCAGCACAGATACGCAGTATTTT. It translates to CASSLGSSASTDTQYF.

In its sample, this clone was seen once. The chain recombines TRBV15 with TRBJ2-7; 8 nucleotides agree with TRBD2. The CDR3 is 15 residues long. Losses at the gene ends were 0 bases for V and 5 bases for J; bases not matched to a gene: 6. CDR1 is LNHNV and CDR2 is YYDKDF in the germline V gene (reference sequence). The CDR3 DNA reads as TGTGCCACCAGCAGAGATTTTAGCGGGGCGGACGAGCAGTACTTC. As protein: CATSRDFSGADEQYF. Using reference TRBV15 and TRBJ2-7 for the parts outside the CDR3, the full variable domain is DAMVIQNPRYQVTQFGKPVTLSCSQTLNHNVMYWYQQKSSQAPKLLFHYYDKDFNNEADTPDNFQSRRPNTSFCFLDIRSPGLGDTAMYLCATSRDFSGADEQYFGPGTRLTVT.

On this clone itself: A far larger clone differs by one base, so this is likely a read error. The sample contains more than one DNA sequence encoding this CDR3. The V call is TRBV11-2, the J call TRBJ2-5, with 7 bases fitting TRBD2. The J call may be incorrect, as the DNA end agrees better with TRBJ2-7. Germline values: CDR1 SGHAT, CDR2 FQNNGV. The CDR3 loop spans 14 amino acids. CDR3 DNA: TGTGCCAGCAGCTTTCAGCGGGACTCCTACGAGCAGTACTTC. Translated: CASSFQRDSYEQYF.

V usage is TRBV6-9 and J usage is TRBJ2-2; 9 bases line up with TRBD2. CDR3 length: 16 residues. Germline assignment: CDR1 MNHGY and CDR2 SVAAGI. J lost 3 bases, V lost 4 bases, and 6 bases had no gene match. CDR3 DNA: TGTGCCAGCAGTTGCGGCGGGAGGGAGGACACCGGGGAGCTGTTTTTT. Residues: CASSCGGREDTGELFF.

The J gene is TRBJ2-1, the V gene TRBV7-2, with unresolved D. Trimming cost V 5 bases and J 9 bases, with 8 bases left between them. The CDR3 has 11 amino acids. Germline V gene sequence: CDR1 SGHTA, CDR2 FQGNSA. The CDR3 loop is CASSAFGEQFF. CDR3 in DNA: TGTGCCAGCAGCGCGTTCGGTGAGCAGTTCTTC.

The chain uses TRBV10-2 and TRBJ1-4; weak D call: TRBD1 (5 bases). Germline V CDR1 and CDR2: WSHSY, SAAADI. The ends were cut back, 5 bases at V and 3 bases at J, with 16 bases in the middle. There are 16 residues in the CDR3. Written as DNA, the CDR3 is TGCGCCAGCAGTCAGCAGGGCGTGGGTTCTAATGAAAAACTGTTTTTT. This translates into CASSQQGVGSNEKLFF.

This chain connects TRBV2 to TRBJ2-7, with a tentative D call TRBD1 (5 bases). The CDR3 loop spans 13 amino acids. Trimming stripped 7 bases from V and 2 bases from J, with 12 bases between. Per the germline V gene, CDR1 is SNHLY and CDR2 is FYNNEI. The CDR3 is CASNFAGTYEQYF. The CDR3 region has the DNA TGTGCCAGCAATTTTGCAGGGACCTACGAGCAGTACTTC.

A word on this clone: A far larger clone is just one base off, so this is likely a read error. Other DNA sequences in this sample translate to the same CDR3. The chain employs TRBV4-1 and TRBJ2-5; 8 bases match TRBD2. The CDR3 is 16 residues long. Germline CDR1 is MGHRA and CDR2 is YSYEKL. Losses at the gene ends were 1 base for V and 5 bases for J; bases not matched to a gene: 9. CDR3 bases: TGCGCCAGCAGCCAAGCCCACAGGACGGGAGGGGAGACCCAGTACTTC. Translating it yields CASSQAHRTGGETQYF.

V is TRBV2 and J is TRBJ2-7; D not resolved. The germline gives CDR1 SNHLY, CDR2 FYNNEI. The V end lost 7 bases, the J end lost 0 bases, and 13 bases lay between the germline ends. The CDR3 sequence is 14 residues long. The DNA for the CDR3 is TGTGCCAGCATCCGACTTTTTCTCTCCTACGAGCAGTACTTC. This encodes CASIRLFLSYEQYF. Together with reference TRBV2 and TRBJ2-7, the CDR3 gives the full variable domain: EPEVTQTPSHQVTQMGQEVILRCVPISNHLYFYWYRQILGQKVEFLVSFYNNEISEKSEIFDDQFSVERPDGSNFTLKIRSTKLEDSAMYFCASIRLFLSYEQYFGPGTRLTVT.

The chain recombines TRBV7-2 with TRBJ2-3; 11 bases are shared with TRBD2. Germline V gives CDR1 SGHTA, CDR2 FQGNSA. Germline trimming cut 4 bases from V and 6 bases from J; bases unmatched to any gene: 12. The CDR3 spans 17 residues. The CDR3 protein is CASSSPKTSGSVDTQYF. The CDR3 region has the DNA TGTGCCAGCAGCTCACCCAAAACTAGCGGGAGCGTGGATACGCAGTATTTT. The full variable domain, completed using reference TRBV7-2 and TRBJ2-3, is GAGVSQSPSNKVTEKGKDVELRCDPISGHTALYWYRQSLGQGLEFLIYFQGNSAPDKSGLPSDRFSAERTGGSVSTLTIQRTQQEDSAVYLCASSSPKTSGSVDTQYFGPGTRLTVL.

CDR3: CASSESRGSKQYF. CDR3 in DNA: TGCGCCAGCAGTGAGTCGAGGGGTAGTAAGCAGTACTTC. The V and J genes are TRBV10-2 and TRBJ2-7; D may match TRBD1 or TRBD2 (5 bases each). CDR1 is WSHSY and CDR2 is SAAADI in the germline V gene. The CDR3 spans 13 residues. V gave up 0 bases and J gave up 8 bases, with 11 bases separating them.

The chain links TRBV9 to TRBJ2-7; tentatively, D is TRBD2 (5 bases). The germline CDR1 and CDR2 sequences are SGDLS and YYNGEE. The CDR3 covers 20 residues. The V and J ends lost 4 bases and 2 bases respectively, with 31 bases between them. DNA for the CDR3: TGTGCCAGCAGCCGCCGCTCGGGGAACGGAAAGCATTTCCCCCCCTACGAGCAGTACTTC. Protein: CASSRRSGNGKHFPPYEQYF.

The J gene is TRBJ2-2, the V gene TRBV28; 7 bases are a match to TRBD1. The CDR3 extends over 15 amino acids. Germline assignment: CDR1 MDHEN and CDR2 SYDVKM. After removal of 5 bases from V and 5 bases from J, the junction contained 8 bases not matched to a gene. CDR3 bases: TGTGCCAGCAGTACACCGGGACAGATGACCGGGGAGCTGTTTTTT. It codes for CASSTPGQMTGELFF.

The chain couples TRBV5-4 to TRBJ1-1; D is ambiguous. The CDR3 covers 13 residues. Deletions cut 2 bases from V and 0 bases from J, with 5 bases between. Germline CDR1 and CDR2: SGHNT and YYREEE (reference sequence). CDR3 protein: CASSLPMNTEAFF. The CDR3 coding sequence is TGTGCCAGCAGCTTACCCATGAACACTGAAGCTTTCTTT. The full variable domain, in which reference TRBV5-4 and TRBJ1-1 provide the parts outside the CDR3, is ETGVTQSPTHLIKTRGQQVTLRCSSQSGHNTVSWYQQALGQGPQFIFQYYREEENGRGNFPPRFSGLQFPNYSSELNVNALELDDSALYLCASSLPMNTEAFFGQGTRLTVV.

This chain joins TRBV4-1 and TRBJ2-2; 11 bases are shared with TRBD1. After removal of 0 bases from V and 5 bases from J, the junction contained 11 bases not matched to a gene. This CDR3 contains 19 residues. Germline lookup yields CDR1 MGHRA and CDR2 YSYEKL. Here the CDR3 reads CASSQEDRGRRRRTGELFF. The CDR3 DNA sequence: TGCGCCAGCAGCCAAGAGGACAGGGGGCGGCGGCGTCGGACCGGGGAGCTGTTTTTT.

Details on this clone: This CDR3 is also generated by other DNA sequences in the sample. This sequence joins TRBV2 and TRBJ2-7, with D tentatively TRBD2 (7 bases). Germline loops: CDR1 SNHLY, CDR2 FYNNEI. The germline V and J ends were trimmed by 3 bases and 0 bases, with 15 bases remaining between them. The CDR3 extends over 16 amino acids. As DNA, the CDR3 is TGTGCCAGCAGTGAGGGGGGGCGGGGGAGCTCCTACGAGCAGTACTTC. Encoded protein: CASSEGGRGSSYEQYF.

J is TRBJ2-7 and V is TRBV7-3; D is undetermined. Trimming stripped 5 bases from V and 8 bases from J, with 13 bases between. The CDR3 has 12 amino acids. The germline CDR1 and CDR2 sequences are SGHTA and FQGTGA. In DNA form, the CDR3 reads TGTGCCAGCAGCCAGGACCCCCGACAGCAGTACTTC. Its translation: CASSQDPRQQYF. Full variable domain (rest looked up from reference TRBV7-3 and TRBJ2-7): GAGVSQTPSNKVTEKGKYVELRCDPISGHTALYWYRQSLGQGPEFLIYFQGTGAADDSGLPNDRFFAVRPEGSVSTLKIQRTERGDSAVYLCASSQDPRQQYFGPGTRLTVT.

The genes are TRBV4-2 and TRBJ2-5; 8 positions match TRBD1. Germline V gene data show CDR1 as LGHNA and CDR2 as YNFKEQ. Trimming removed 0 bases from V and 5 bases from J; junction bases left unmatched: 8. The CDR3 has 16 amino acids. Here the CDR3 DNA reads TGTGCCAGCAGCCAAGAGCCGGGACAGGCGGGCGAGACCCAGTACTTC. Its protein is CASSQEPGQAGETQYF.

This chain connects TRBV27 to TRBJ1-2; 8 bases fit TRBD1. V shed 2 bases and J 8 bases; nucleotides not matched to a gene: 4. From germline, CDR1 is MNHEY and CDR2 SMNVEV (reference sequence). The CDR3 consists of 13 residues. The CDR3 DNA is TGTGCCAGCAGTTTAGTCGGACAGGGAGGCTACACCTTC. It translates to CASSLVGQGGYTF.

This sequence joins TRBV28 and TRBJ1-2, with D unresolved. Germline CDR1 reads MDHEN; CDR2 reads SYDVKM. The CDR3 is made up of 15 amino acids. V gave up 6 bases and J gave up 4 bases, with 18 bases separating them. The CDR3, as DNA: TGTGCCAGCAGCCCAACCTCGGGTTTCAGCTATGGCTACACCTTC. It yields the protein CASSPTSGFSYGYTF.

As to this clone: This specimen includes other DNA sequences encoding the same CDR3. The chain employs TRBV5-6 and TRBJ1-1; no clear D. Trimming left V 2 bases short and J 2 bases short, with 7 bases between. This CDR3 contains 13 residues. The V gene's germline CDR1 is SGHDT and CDR2 YYEEEE. This CDR3 is CASSFGENTEAFF. CDR3 bases: TGTGCCAGCAGCTTCGGGGAAAACACTGAAGCTTTCTTT.

This clone occurred a few times. The same CDR3 can be traced to other DNA sequences in this sample. The chain couples TRBV18 to TRBJ1-5; D is unresolved. Germline CDR1 reads KGHSH; CDR2 reads LQKENI. CDR3 length: 13 amino acids. Trimming shortened V by 3 bases and J by 5 bases, and 8 bases separated the two germline ends. CDR3 loop: CASSPTEDQPQHF. Here the CDR3 DNA reads TGTGCCAGCTCACCTACGGAGGATCAGCCCCAGCATTTT.

The chain is built from TRBV19 and TRBJ2-7; no firm D call. Germline CDR1 and CDR2: LNHDA and SQIVND (reference sequence). The CDR3 runs 15 residues. The germline V and J ends were trimmed by 3 bases and 6 bases, with 18 bases remaining between them. The chain's CDR3 is CASSISRTFGCEQYF. Written as DNA, the CDR3 is TGTGCCAGTAGTATTTCACGGACCTTTGGTTGCGAGCAGTACTTC.